The 15 T cell receptor beta chains below come from one sample, sequenced in a study of T-cell memory formation after mild COVID-19 (dated by TCRdb to the early 2020s). The library relied on 5' RACE. TCRdb records Illumina NovaSeq 6000 as the sequencer. TCRdb cleaned the public reads at Q25 with fastp, built clones with MiXCR and kept in-frame beta chains. Each CDR3 protein gets just one entry, which takes the most common genes and DNA from the rows behind it. Within this sample are around 340,000 distinct CDR3 sequences, with about 16% of them counted one time only. Around 24% of the sample is taken by the ten largest. The sequenced sample consisted of PBMCs or a T cell subset sorted from them (not recorded which). Receptor source: a man aged 18 to 30 who had mild COVID-19 (a few samples of this study predate the infection). The sample titles of this study are shuffled in the database, so cell type and time point are left out; the donor was told from shared clones.

This clonotype was seen only once. This may be a read error: a much more frequent sequence differs by one nucleotide. The genes are TRBV5-1 and TRBJ1-6; 7 nucleotides line up with TRBD1. The CDR3 runs 15 residues. Germline V gene lookup returns CDR1 SGHRS and CDR2 YFSETQ. In nucleotides, the CDR3 is TGCGCCAGAAGCTTGGGGGACAGCTCGAATTCACCCCTCCACTTT. The encoded protein is CARSLGDSSNSPLHF.

This clonotype was detected only a few times. The V call is TRBV7-3, the J call TRBJ2-1, with 15 bases that match TRBD2. The CDR3 length is 16 residues. The V segment lost 5 bases and the J segment 9 bases; nucleotides outside the gene matches: 8. Germline CDR1 is SGHTA and CDR2 is FQGTGA. The CDR3: CASSPRTSGGAGEQFF. In DNA, the CDR3 is TGTGCCAGCAGCCCCAGGACTAGCGGGGGGGCGGGTGAGCAGTTCTTC.

V gene TRBV7-2 combines with J gene TRBJ1-3; D unclear. The V gene's germline CDR1 is SGHTA and CDR2 FQGNSA. The CDR3 runs 15 residues. The V and J ends lost 5 bases and 0 bases respectively, with 11 bases between them. The CDR3 bases are TGTGCCAGCAGCCCTTCTGGCAGCTCTGGAAACACCATATATTTT. Amino acids: CASSPSGSSGNTIYF. Complete variable domain (other parts from reference TRBV7-2 and TRBJ1-3): GAGVSQSPSNKVTEKGKDVELRCDPISGHTALYWYRQSLGQGLEFLIYFQGNSAPDKSGLPSDRFSAERTGGSVSTLTIQRTQQEDSAVYLCASSPSGSSGNTIYFGEGSWLTVV.

V is TRBV5-1 and J is TRBJ2-5; tentatively, D is TRBD2 (6 bases). Deletions cut 1 base from V and 7 bases from J, with 23 bases between. Germline lookup yields CDR1 SGHRS and CDR2 YFSETQ. The CDR3 runs 17 residues. CDR3 region: CASSLSGGVAAYRTQYF. The CDR3 DNA reads as TGCGCCAGCAGCTTGTCCGGGGGTGTGGCGGCCTATAGGACCCAGTACTTC.

V usage is TRBV2 and J usage is TRBJ2-1; TRBD1 is a possible D gene (6 bases). The V and J ends lost 5 bases and 7 bases respectively, with 15 bases between them. The CDR3 consists of 14 residues. Looked up from germline, CDR1 is SNHLY and CDR2 is FYNNEI. In DNA form, the CDR3 reads TGTGCCAGCAGTCCTTGGGGCAGGGGAAATGAGCAGTTCTTC. It translates to CASSPWGRGNEQFF.

This clonotype showed up just a few times. This rearrangement joins TRBV30 to TRBJ2-2; tentatively, D is TRBD2 (6 bases). Germline CDR1 reads GTSNPN; CDR2 reads SVGIG (reference sequence). The ends were cut back, 5 bases at V and 7 bases at J, with 14 bases in the middle. This CDR3 is built from 13 residues. CDR3 coding DNA: TGTGCCTGGGAAGCTTCGGAGGGCGGGGAGCTGTTTTTT. Encoded protein: CAWEASEGGELFF.

V is TRBV20-1 and J is TRBJ2-3, with D hard to call. Germline-derived CDR1 and CDR2 are DFQATT and SNEGSKA (reference sequence). V was shortened by 1 base and J by 2 bases, with 4 bases between the two germline ends. The CDR3 length is 12 residues. CDR3 in DNA: TGCAGTGCTAGAGTTTTCACAGATACGCAGTATTTT. This gives the protein CSARVFTDTQYF.

This sequence joins TRBV12-3 or TRBV12-4 and TRBJ1-5; 8 bases line up with TRBD1. V shed 6 bases, J shed 5 bases, and the junction held 12 bases outside the gene matches. CDR3 length: 16 residues. The CDR3 is CASSPNRGEGDQPQHF. The DNA for the CDR3 is TGTGCCAGCAGCCCAAACAGGGGGGAGGGGGATCAGCCCCAGCATTTT.

This clonotype came up a few times. This rearrangement joins TRBV6-2 or TRBV6-3 to TRBJ1-1, with D perhaps TRBD1 (6 bases). V lost 5 bases to trimming and J lost 5 bases, with 9 bases between them. Germline-derived CDR1 and CDR2 are MNHEY and SVGEGT. This CDR3 has 12 residues. The CDR3 bases are TGTGCCAGCAGTCGGGGGCAGACTGAAGCTTTCTTT. Residues: CASSRGQTEAFF.

This clonotype was detected only a few times. The chain joins TRBV5-1 to TRBJ2-2; D remains unclear. Germline values: CDR1 SGHRS, CDR2 YFSETQ. The CDR3 is 16 residues long. Deletions cut 0 bases from V and 7 bases from J, with 16 bases between. CDR3 DNA: TGCGCCAGCAGCTTGGGGATAGGACGGGCCGGCGGGGAGCTGTTTTTT. This sequence encodes CASSLGIGRAGGELFF.

The table lists this clonotype with a few counts. The CDR3 reads CASSWDGSSYNEQFF. The CDR3 DNA reads as TGTGCCAGCAGCTGGGACGGGAGCTCCTACAATGAGCAGTTCTTC. V and J are TRBV7-9 and TRBJ2-1; D may be TRBD2 (6 bases). Trimming removed 4 bases at V and 0 bases at J, with 10 bases between. There are 15 residues in the CDR3. Germline V gives CDR1 SEHNR, CDR2 FQNEAQ (reference sequence).

This clonotype has more than one count but fewer than ten. This sequence joins TRBV7-9 and TRBJ2-3; 8 nucleotides agree with TRBD2. CDR1 is SEHNR and CDR2 is FQNEAQ in the germline V gene (reference sequence). With 3 bases clipped from V and 6 bases from J, the junction kept 11 bases outside the gene matches. This CDR3 comprises 16 residues. CDR3 protein: CASSFYPGGSGDTQYF. The CDR3 DNA sequence: TGTGCCAGCAGCTTCTACCCGGGGGGGTCCGGGGATACGCAGTATTTT.

This clonotype appeared a few times. The CDR3 DNA sequence: TGCAGTGCTACCCGACTAGCGGGGGCCTATGAGCAGTTCTTC. Its protein is CSATRLAGAYEQFF. The chain combines TRBV20-1 with TRBJ2-1; TRBD2 aligns across 12 bases. The CDR3 runs 14 residues. With V trimmed by 4 bases and J by 8 bases, 6 bases remained unmatched. Germline-derived CDR1 and CDR2 are DFQATT and SNEGSKA (reference sequence).

The V call is TRBV9, the J call TRBJ1-2; D perhaps matches TRBD1 (5 bases). Trimming pared 4 bases from V and 7 bases from J, leaving 17 bases between. The CDR3 is made up of 14 amino acids. Germline CDR1 reads SGDLS; CDR2 reads YYNGEE. CDR3 nucleotide sequence: TGTGCCAGCAGCATAGAGGCAGGGAGCGGTGGCTACACCTTC. It codes for CASSIEAGSGGYTF.

The chain employs TRBV24-1 and TRBJ1-1; no firm D call. CDR3 size: 16 residues. V lost 2 bases to trimming and J lost 4 bases, with 16 bases between them. Germline CDR1 is KGHDR and CDR2 is SFDVKD. CDR3 nucleotide sequence: TGTGCCACCAGTGATTCCCGGGCAGGCCGGAGCACTGAAGCTTTCTTT. This encodes CATSDSRAGRSTEAFF.